This T cell receptor beta chain appears in the sequencing data of a study of T-cell reconstitution after alpha-beta-depleted transplantation in children. During its preparation, the TCRbeta library received unique molecular identifiers. TCRdb called the PCR reads again in MiXCR, with one record for every CDR3 protein. The sample records 500,000 or so distinct CDR3 sequences, approximately 30% being singletons. The CDR3 consists of 17 residues. Germline CDR1 and CDR2: MNHEY and SVGEGT. The V end was cut by 6 bases, the J end by 1 base, with 19 bases between. The clonotype originates from a human donor who donated a stem cell graft to a child with aplastic anemia. The sample here was PBMCs from the stem cell graft donor, taken from the stem cell graft. The rearrangement uses TRBV6-2 or TRBV6-3 and TRBJ1-5; possible D gene TRBD1, 5 bases. CDR3 nucleotides: TGTGCCAGCAGCCTCGGGGCAGGGCGGAGGAGCAATCAGCCCCAGCATTTT. This gives the protein CASSLGAGRRSNQPQHF.